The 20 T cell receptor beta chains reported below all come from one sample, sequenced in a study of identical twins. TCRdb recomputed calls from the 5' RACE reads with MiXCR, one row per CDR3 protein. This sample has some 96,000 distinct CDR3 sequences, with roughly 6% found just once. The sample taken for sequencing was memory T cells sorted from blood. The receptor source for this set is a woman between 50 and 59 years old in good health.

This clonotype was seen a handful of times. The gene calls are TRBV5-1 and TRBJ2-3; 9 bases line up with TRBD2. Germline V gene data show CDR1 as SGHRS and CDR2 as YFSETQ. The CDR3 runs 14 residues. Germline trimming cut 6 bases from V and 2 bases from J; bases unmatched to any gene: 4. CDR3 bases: TGCGCCAGCAAAAGCGGGGGGAACACAGATACGCAGTATTTT. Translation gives CASKSGGNTDTQYF.

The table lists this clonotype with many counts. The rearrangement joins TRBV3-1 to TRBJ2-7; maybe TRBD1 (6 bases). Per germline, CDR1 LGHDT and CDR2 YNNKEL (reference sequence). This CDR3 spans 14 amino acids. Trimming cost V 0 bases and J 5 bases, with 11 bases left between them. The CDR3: CASSQDIRDNEQYV. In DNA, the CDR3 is TGTGCCAGCAGCCAAGATATTCGGGACAACGAGCAGTACGTC.

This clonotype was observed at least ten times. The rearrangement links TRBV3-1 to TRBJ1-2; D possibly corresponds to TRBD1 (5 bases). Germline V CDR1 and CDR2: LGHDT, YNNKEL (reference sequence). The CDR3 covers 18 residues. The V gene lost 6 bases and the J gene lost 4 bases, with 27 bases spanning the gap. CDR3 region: CASSLSGDWDPESYGYTF. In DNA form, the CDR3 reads TGTGCCAGCAGTCTTTCCGGGGATTGGGACCCAGAAAGCTATGGCTACACCTTC.

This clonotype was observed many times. The CDR3: CASSLASSGANVLTF. The CDR3 DNA reads TGTGCCAGCAGCTTGGCCAGCTCTGGGGCCAACGTCCTGACTTTC. This sequence joins TRBV5-4 and TRBJ2-6, with D hard to call. Germline CDR1 is SGHNT and CDR2 is YYREEE (reference sequence). Deletions cut 0 bases from V and 0 bases from J, with 4 bases between. This CDR3 comprises 15 residues.

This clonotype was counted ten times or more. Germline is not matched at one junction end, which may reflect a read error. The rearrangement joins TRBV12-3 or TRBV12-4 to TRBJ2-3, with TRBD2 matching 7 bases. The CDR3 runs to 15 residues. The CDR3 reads CASSLAGLGTDTQYF. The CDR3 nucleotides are TGTGCCAGCAGCTTAGCGGGCCTAGGCACAGATACGCAGTATTTT.

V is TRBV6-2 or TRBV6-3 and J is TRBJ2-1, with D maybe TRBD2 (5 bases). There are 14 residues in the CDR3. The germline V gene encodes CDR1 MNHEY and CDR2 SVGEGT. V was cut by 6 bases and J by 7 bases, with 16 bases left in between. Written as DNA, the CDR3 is TGTGCCAGCAGAGGCCCGGGATCTGTAAATGAGCAGTTCTTC. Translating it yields CASRGPGSVNEQFF.

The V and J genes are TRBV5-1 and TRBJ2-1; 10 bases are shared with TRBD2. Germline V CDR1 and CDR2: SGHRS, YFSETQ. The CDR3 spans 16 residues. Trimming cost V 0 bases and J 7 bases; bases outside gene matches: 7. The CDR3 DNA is TGCGCCAGCAGCTTGGCCGGGACTAGCGTCATGAATGAGCAGTTCTTC. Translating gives CASSLAGTSVMNEQFF.

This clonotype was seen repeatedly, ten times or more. The CDR3 region is CASSPGRVDEQYF. The CDR3 DNA is TGTGCCAGCAGTCCCGGGAGAGTTGACGAGCAGTACTTC. V and J are TRBV27 and TRBJ2-7, with a weak D call TRBD2 (6 bases). The V end was cut by 5 bases, the J end by 5 bases, with 13 bases between. Germline CDR1 and CDR2: MNHEY and SMNVEV (reference sequence). CDR3 length: 13 amino acids.

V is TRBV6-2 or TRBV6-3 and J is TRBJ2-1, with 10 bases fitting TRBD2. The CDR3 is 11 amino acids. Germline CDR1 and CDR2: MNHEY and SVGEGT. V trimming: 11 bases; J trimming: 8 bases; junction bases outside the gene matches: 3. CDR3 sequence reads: CASSGRHEQFF. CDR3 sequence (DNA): TGTGCCTCTAGCGGGAGACATGAGCAGTTCTTC.

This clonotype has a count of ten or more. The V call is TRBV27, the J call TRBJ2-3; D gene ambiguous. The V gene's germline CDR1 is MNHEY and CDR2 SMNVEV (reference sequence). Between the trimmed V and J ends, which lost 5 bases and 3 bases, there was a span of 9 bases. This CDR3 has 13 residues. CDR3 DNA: TGTGCCAGCAGTCCCTCCCTAACAGATACGCAGTATTTT. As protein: CASSPSLTDTQYF.

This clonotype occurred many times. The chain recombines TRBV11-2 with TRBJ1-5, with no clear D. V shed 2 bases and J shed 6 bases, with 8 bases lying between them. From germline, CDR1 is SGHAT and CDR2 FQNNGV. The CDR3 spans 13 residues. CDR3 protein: CASSLFAGQPQHF. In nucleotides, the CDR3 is TGTGCCAGCAGCTTATTCGCCGGTCAGCCCCAGCATTTT.

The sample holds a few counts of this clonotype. The CDR3 DNA is TGTGCCAGCAGTTTCGAACAGGGGGGTGAAGCTTTCTTT. Translation: CASSFEQGGEAFF. The V and J genes are TRBV12-3 or TRBV12-4 and TRBJ1-1, with 8 bases that match TRBD1. V lost 3 bases, J lost 7 bases, and 4 bases stayed unmatched. The CDR3 totals 13 residues.

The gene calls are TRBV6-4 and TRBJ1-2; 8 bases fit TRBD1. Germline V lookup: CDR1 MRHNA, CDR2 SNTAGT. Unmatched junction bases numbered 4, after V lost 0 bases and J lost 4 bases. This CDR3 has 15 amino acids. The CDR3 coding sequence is TGTGCCAGCAGTGACTCGTCAGGGGGCGGCTATGGCTACACCTTC. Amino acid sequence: CASSDSSGGGYGYTF.

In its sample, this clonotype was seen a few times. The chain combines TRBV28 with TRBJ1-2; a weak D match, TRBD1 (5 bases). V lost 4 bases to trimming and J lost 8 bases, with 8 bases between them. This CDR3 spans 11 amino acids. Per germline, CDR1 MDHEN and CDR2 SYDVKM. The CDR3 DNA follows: TGTGCCAGCAGTTCCGAGGGGGGCTACACCTTC. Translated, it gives CASSSEGGYTF.

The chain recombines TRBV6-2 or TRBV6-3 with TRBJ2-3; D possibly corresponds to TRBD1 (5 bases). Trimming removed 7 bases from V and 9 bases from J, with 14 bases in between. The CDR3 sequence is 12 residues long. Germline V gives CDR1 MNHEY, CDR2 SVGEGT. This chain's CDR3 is CASTAGLGTQYF. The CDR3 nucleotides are TGTGCCAGCACGGCAGGGCTAGGGACGCAGTATTTT.

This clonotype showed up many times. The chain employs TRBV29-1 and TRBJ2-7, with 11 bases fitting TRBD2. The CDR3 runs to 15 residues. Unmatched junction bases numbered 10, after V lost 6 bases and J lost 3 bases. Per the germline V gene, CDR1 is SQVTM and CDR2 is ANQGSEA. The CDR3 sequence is CSVLKLAGVDYEQYV. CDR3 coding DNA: TGCAGCGTCCTGAAACTAGCGGGAGTAGACTACGAGCAGTACGTC.

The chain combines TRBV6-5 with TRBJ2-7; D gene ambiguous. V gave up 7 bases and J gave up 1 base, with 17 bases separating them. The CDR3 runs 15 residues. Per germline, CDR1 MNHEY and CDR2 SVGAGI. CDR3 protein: CASKKAGRSSYEQYF. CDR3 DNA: TGTGCCAGCAAAAAGGCCGGTCGGAGTTCCTACGAGCAGTACTTC.

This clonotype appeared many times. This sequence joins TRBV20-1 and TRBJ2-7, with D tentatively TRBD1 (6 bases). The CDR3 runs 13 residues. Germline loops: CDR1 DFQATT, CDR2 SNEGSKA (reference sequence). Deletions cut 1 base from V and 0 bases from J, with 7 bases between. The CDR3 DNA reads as TGCAGTGCTAGAGCGGACAGCTCCTACGAGCAGTACTTC. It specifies CSARADSSYEQYF.

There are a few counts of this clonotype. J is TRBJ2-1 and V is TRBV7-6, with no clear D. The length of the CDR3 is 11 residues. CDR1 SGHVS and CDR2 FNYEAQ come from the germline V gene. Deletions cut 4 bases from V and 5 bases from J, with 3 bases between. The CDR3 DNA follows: TGTGCCAGCAGCTCGGACAATGAGCAGTTCTTC. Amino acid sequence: CASSSDNEQFF.

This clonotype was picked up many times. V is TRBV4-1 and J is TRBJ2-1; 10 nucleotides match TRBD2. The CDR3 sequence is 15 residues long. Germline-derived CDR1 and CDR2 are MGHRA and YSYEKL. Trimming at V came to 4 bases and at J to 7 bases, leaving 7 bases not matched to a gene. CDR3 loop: CASSLPSGSGNEQFF. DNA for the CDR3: TGCGCCAGCAGCCTTCCTAGCGGGAGTGGGAATGAGCAGTTCTTC.